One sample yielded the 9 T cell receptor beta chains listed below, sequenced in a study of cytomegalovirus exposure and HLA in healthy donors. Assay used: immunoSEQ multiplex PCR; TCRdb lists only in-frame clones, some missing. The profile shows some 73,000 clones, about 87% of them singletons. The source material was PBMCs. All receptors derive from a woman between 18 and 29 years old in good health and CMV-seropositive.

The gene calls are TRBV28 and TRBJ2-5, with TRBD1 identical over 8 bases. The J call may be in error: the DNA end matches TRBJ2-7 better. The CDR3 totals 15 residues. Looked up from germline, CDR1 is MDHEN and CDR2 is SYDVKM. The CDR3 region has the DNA TGTGCCAGCTCCGGAGGAGGACAGGGATATTACGAGCAGTACTTC. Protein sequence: CASSGGGQGYYEQYF.

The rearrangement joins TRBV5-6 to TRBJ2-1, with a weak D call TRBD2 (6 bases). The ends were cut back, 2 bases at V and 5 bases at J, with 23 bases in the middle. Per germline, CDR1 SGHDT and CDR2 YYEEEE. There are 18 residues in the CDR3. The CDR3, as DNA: TGTGCCAGCAGCTTACTCCCCACGCCTAGCGTGGGACACAATGAGCAGTTCTTC. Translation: CASSLLPTPSVGHNEQFF.

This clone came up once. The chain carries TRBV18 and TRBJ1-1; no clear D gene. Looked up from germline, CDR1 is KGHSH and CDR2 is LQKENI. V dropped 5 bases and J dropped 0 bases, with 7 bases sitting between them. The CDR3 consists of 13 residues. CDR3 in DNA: TGTGCCAGCTCATCGAACATGAACACTGAAGCTTTCTTT. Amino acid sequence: CASSSNMNTEAFF.

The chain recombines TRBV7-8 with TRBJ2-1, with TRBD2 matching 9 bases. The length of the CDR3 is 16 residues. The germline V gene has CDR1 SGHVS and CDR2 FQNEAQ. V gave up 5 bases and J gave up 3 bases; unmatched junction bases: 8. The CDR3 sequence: CASSIRQAGGYNEQFF. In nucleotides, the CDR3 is TGTGCCAGCAGCATTCGCCAAGCGGGAGGCTACAATGAGCAGTTCTTC.

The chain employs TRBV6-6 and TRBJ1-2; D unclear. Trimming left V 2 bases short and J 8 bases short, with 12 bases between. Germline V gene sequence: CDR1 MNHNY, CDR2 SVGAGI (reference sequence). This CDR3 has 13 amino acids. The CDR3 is CASSYERRGGYTF. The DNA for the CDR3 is TGTGCCAGCAGTTACGAGCGCCGAGGGGGCTACACCTTC.

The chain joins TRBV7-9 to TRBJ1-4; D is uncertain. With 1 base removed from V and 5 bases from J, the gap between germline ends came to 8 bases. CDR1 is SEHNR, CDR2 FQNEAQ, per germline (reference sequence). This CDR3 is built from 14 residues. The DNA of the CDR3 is TGTGCCAGCAGCTTAGAACAGATGAATGAAAAACTGTTTTTT. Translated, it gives CASSLEQMNEKLFF.

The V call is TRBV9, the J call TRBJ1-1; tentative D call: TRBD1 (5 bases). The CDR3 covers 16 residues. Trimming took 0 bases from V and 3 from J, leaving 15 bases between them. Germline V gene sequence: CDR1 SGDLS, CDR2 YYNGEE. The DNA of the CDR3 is TGTGCCAGCAGCGTAGGAAATACAGGCGCCGACACTGAAGCTTTCTTT. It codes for CASSVGNTGADTEAFF.

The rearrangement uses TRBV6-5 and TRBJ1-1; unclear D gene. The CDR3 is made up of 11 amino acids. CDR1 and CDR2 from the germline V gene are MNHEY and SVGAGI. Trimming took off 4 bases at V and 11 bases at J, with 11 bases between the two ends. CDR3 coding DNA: TGTGCCAGCAGTTCATGGGCAGGCGCTTTCTTT. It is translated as CASSSWAGAFF.

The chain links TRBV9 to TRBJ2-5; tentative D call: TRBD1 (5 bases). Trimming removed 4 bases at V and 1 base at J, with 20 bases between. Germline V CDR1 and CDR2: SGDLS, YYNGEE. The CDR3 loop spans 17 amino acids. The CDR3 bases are TGTGCCAGCAGCCAAGAGTGGGGCAGCGAAATCCAAGAGACCCAGTACTTC. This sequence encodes CASSQEWGSEIQETQYF. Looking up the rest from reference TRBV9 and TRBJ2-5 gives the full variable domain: DSGVTQTPKHLITATGQRVTLRCSPRSGDLSVYWYQQSLDQGLQFLIQYYNGEERAKGNILERFSAQQFPDLHSELNLSSLELGDSALYFCASSQEWGSEIQETQYFGPGTRLLVL.